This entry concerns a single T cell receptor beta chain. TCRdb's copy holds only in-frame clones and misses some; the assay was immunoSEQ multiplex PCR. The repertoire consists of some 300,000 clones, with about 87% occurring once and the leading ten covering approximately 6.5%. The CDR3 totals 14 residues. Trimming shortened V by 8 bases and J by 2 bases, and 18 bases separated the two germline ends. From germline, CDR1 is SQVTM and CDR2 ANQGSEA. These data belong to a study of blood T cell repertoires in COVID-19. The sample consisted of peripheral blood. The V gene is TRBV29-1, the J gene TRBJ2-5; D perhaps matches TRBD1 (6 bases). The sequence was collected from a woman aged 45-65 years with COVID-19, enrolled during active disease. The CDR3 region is CSLVFGTQQETQYF. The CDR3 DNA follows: TGCAGCCTGGTTTTCGGGACACAGCAAGAGACCCAGTACTTC.